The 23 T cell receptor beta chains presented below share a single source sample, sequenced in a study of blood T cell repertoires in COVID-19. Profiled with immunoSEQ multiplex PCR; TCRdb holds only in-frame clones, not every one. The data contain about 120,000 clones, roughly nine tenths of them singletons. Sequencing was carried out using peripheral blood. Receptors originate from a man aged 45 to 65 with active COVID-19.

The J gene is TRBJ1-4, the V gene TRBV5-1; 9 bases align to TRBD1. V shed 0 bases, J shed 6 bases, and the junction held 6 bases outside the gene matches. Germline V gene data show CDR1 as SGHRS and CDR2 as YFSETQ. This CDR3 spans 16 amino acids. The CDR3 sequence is CASSLGGQGIYEKLFF. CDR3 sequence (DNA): TGCGCCAGCAGCTTGGGCGGACAGGGGATTTATGAAAAACTGTTTTTT.

Here the CDR3 reads CASSSSDSPNEKLFF. CDR3 nucleotide sequence: TGTGCCAGCAGCTCTTCGGACAGCCCTAATGAAAAACTGTTTTTT. The chain combines TRBV11-1 with TRBJ1-4; the D gene is possibly TRBD1 (6 bases). This CDR3 is 15 amino acids long. CDR1 and CDR2 from the germline V gene are SGHAT and FQDESV (reference sequence). The germline V and J ends were trimmed by 4 bases and 3 bases, with 12 bases remaining between them.

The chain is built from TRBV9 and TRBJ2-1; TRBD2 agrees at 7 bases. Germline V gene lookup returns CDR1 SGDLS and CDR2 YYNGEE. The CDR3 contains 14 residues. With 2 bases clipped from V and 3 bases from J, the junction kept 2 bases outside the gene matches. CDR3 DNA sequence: TGTGCCAGCAGCGTGGCTAGCGGCTACAATGAGCAGTTCTTC. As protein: CASSVASGYNEQFF.

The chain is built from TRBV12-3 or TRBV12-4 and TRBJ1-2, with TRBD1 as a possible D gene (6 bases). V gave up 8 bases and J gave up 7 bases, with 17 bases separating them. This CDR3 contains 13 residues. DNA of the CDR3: TGTGCCAGCGGACAGCTTACTACGGGTGGCTACACCTTC. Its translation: CASGQLTTGGYTF.

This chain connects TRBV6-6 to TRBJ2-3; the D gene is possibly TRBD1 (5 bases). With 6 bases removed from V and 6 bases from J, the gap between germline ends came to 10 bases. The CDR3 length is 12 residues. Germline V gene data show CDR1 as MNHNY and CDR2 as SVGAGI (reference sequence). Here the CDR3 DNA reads TGTGCCAGCAGCGGACAAGGCGATACGCAGTATTTT. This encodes CASSGQGDTQYF.

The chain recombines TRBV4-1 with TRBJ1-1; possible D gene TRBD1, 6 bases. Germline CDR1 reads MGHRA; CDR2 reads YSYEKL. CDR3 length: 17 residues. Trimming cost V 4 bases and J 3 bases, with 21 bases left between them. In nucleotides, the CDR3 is TGCGCCAGCAGCCGACCCCTTTCTGGACAGTCTTACACTGAAGCTTTCTTT. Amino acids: CASSRPLSGQSYTEAFF.

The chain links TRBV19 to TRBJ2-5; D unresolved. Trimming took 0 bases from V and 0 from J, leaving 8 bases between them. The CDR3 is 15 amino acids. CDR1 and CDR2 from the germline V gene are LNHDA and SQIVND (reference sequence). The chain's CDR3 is CASSIDLGNQETQYF. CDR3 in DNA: TGTGCCAGTAGTATAGATCTTGGCAACCAAGAGACCCAGTACTTC.

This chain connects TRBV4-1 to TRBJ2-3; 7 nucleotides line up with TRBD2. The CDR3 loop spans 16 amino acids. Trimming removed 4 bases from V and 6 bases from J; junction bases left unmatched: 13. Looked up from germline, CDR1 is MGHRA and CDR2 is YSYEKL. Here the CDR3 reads CASSLAPHRGEDTQYF. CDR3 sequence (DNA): TGCGCCAGCAGCCTCGCTCCCCACCGGGGGGAGGATACGCAGTATTTT.

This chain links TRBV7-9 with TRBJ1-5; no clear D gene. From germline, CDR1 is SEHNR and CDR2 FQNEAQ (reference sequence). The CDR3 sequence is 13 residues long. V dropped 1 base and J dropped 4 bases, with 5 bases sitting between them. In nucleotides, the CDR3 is TGTGCCAGCAGCTTAGATGCGAATCAGCCCCAGCATTTT. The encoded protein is CASSLDANQPQHF.

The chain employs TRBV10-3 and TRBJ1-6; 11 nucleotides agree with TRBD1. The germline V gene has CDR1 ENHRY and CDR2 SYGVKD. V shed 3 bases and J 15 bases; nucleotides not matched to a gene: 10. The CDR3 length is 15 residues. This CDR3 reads CAISDPGQGATFLHF. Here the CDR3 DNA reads TGTGCCATCAGTGACCCCGGACAGGGGGCCACGTTCCTCCACTTT.

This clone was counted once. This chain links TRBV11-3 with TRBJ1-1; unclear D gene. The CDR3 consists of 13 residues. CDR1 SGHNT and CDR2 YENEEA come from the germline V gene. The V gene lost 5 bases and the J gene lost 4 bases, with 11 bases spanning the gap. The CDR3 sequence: CASSLTEFTEAFF. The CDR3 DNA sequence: TGTGCCAGCAGCCTCACAGAGTTCACTGAAGCTTTCTTT.

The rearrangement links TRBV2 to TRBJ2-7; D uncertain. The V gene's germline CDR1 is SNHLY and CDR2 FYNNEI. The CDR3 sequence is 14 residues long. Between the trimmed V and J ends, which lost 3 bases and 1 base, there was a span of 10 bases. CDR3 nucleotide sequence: TGTGCCAGCAGTGATATGCGTTCATCCTACGAGCAGTACTTC. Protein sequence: CASSDMRSSYEQYF.

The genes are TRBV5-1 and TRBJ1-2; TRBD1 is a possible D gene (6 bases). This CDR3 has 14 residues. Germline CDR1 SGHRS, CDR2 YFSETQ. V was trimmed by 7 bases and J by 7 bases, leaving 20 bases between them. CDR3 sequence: CASGAGDLQSGYTF. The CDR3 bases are TGCGCCAGCGGGGCAGGGGACCTCCAGAGTGGCTACACCTTC.

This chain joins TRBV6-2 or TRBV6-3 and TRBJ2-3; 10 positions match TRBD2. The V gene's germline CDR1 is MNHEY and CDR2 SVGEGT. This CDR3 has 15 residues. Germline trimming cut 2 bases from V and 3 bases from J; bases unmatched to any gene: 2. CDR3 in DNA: TGTGCCAGCAGTTACCGGACTAGCGGAACAGATACGCAGTATTTT. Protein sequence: CASSYRTSGTDTQYF.

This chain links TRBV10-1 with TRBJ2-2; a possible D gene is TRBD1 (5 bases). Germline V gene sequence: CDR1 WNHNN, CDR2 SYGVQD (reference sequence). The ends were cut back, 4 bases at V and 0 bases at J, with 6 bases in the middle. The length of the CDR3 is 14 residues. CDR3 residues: CASSGTTNTGELFF. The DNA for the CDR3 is TGCGCCAGCAGTGGGACAACGAACACCGGGGAGCTGTTTTTT.

This CDR3 is CASRPGLANEQFF. The CDR3 nucleotides are TGTGCCAGCAGACCGGGACTAGCTAATGAGCAGTTCTTC. The J gene is TRBJ2-1, the V gene TRBV6-5, with 9 bases matching TRBD2. Germline CDR1 MNHEY, CDR2 SVGAGI. V lost 6 bases, J lost 7 bases, and 4 bases stayed unmatched. The CDR3 runs to 13 residues.

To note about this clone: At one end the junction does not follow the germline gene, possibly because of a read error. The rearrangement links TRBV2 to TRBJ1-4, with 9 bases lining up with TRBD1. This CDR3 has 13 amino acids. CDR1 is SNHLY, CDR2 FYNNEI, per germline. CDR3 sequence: CASSPGQGASPPF. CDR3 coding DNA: TGTGCCAGCAGCCCGGGACAGGGAGCTTCTCCCCCTTTT.

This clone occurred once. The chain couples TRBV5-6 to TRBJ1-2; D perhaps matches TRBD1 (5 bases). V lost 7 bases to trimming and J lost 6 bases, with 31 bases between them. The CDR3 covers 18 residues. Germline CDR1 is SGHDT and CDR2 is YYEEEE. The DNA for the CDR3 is TGTGCCAGCGGGCCGATAGGGCAGGGAAGAAATGGCCTACATGGCTACACCTTC. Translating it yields CASGPIGQGRNGLHGYTF.

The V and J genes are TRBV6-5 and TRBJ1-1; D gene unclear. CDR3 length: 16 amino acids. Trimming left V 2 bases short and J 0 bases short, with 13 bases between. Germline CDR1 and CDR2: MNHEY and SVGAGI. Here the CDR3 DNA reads TGTGCCAGCAGTTACCAAGTTCCTCACTTGAACACTGAAGCTTTCTTT. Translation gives CASSYQVPHLNTEAFF.

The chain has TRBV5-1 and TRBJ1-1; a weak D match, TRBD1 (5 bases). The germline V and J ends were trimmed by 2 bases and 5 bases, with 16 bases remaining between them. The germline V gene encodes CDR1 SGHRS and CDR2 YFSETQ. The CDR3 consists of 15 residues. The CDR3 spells CASSLSLREGTEAFF. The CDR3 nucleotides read TGCGCCAGCAGCTTAAGTCTCCGGGAGGGGACTGAAGCTTTCTTT. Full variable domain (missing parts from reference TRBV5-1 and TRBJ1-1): KAGVTQTPRYLIKTRGQQVTLSCSPISGHRSVSWYQQTPGQGLQFLFEYFSETQRNKGNFPGRFSGRQFSNSRSEMNVSTLELGDSALYLCASSLSLREGTEAFFGQGTRLTVV.

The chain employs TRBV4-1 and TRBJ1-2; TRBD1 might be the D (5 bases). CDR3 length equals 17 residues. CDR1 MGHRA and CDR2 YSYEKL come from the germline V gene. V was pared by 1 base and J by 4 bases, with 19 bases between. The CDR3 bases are TGCGCCAGCAGCCAAGTCCGACCGGGACCGGGGGGCTATGGCTACACCTTC. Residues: CASSQVRPGPGGYGYTF.

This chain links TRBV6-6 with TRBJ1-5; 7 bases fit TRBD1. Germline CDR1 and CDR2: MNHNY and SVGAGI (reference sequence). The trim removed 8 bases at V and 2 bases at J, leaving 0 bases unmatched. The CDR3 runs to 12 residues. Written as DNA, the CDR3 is TGTGCCAGCGGACAGGGCAATCAGCCCCAGCATTTT. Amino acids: CASGQGNQPQHF.

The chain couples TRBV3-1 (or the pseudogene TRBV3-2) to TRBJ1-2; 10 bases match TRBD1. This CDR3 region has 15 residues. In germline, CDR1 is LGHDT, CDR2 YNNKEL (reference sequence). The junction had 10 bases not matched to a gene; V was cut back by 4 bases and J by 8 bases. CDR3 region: CASSPRDRGVKGYTF. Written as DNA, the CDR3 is TGTGCCAGCAGCCCCCGGGACAGGGGCGTAAAGGGCTACACCTTC.